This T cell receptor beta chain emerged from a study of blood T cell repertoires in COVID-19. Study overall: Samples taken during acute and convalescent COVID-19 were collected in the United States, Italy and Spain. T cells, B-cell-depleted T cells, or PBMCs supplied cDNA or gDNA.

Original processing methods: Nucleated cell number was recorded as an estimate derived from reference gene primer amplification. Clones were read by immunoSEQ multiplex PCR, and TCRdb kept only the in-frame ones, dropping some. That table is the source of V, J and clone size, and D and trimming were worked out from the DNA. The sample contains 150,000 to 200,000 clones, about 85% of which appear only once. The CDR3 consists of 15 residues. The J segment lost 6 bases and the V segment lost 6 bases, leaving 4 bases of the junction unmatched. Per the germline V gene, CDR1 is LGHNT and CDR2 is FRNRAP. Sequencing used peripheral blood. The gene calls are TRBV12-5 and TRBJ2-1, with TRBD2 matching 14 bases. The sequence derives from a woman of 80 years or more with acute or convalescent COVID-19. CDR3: CASGSTSGRGNEQFF. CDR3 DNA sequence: TGTGCTAGTGGCTCGACTAGCGGGAGGGGCAATGAGCAGTTCTTC.